A selection of T cell receptor beta chains follows, all from one sample in a study of T cell responses to AZD1222 COVID-19 vaccine. TCRdb's table, derived via immunoSEQ multiplex PCR, lists solely in-frame clones and lacks some. The table lists around 120,000 clones, 86% of them singletons. The source was peripheral blood, collected 28 days after the second AZD1222 dose. These receptor sequences come from an adult who received the AZD1222 COVID-19 vaccine. CDR3s include the opening cysteine and the closing phenylalanine or tryptophan. A D gene is named only where the DNA matches it firmly. Rows may omit the clone size; those that give it use once, few, many or a size class.

abundance	v_gene	d_gene	j_gene	CDR3aa	CDR3nt
-	TRBV3-1/TRBV3-2	TRBD1	TRBJ1-6	CASSRGTGYRNSPLHF	TGTGCCAGCAGCCGCGGGACAGGGTATCGGAATTCACCCCTCCACTTT
-	TRBV12-3/TRBV12-4	-	TRBJ1-2	CASSPGTLYGYTF	TGTGCCAGCAGTCCCGGGACCCTTTATGGCTACACCTTC
-	TRBV13	-	TRBJ2-1	CASSSGTAGREQFF	TGTGCCAGCAGCTCCGGGACTGCGGGGCGTGAGCAGTTCTTC
-	TRBV19	-	TRBJ1-1	CASRLEGLNTEAFF	TGTGCCAGTCGCCTAGAAGGGCTGAACACTGAAGCTTTCTTT
once	TRBV7-8	TRBD1	TRBJ1-5	CASSFGTGGSWPQHF	TGTGCCAGCAGCTTTGGGACAGGTGGATCTTGGCCCCAGCATTTT
-	TRBV18	-	TRBJ1-3	CASFGSSGNTIYF	TGTGCCAGCTTCGGGAGCTCTGGAAACACCATATATTTT
-	TRBV11-2	-	TRBJ1-1	CASRVGHRNTEAFF	TGTGCCAGCAGGGTGGGACACCGGAACACTGAAGCTTTCTTT
-	TRBV4-1	-	TRBJ2-7	CASSQEPRMGYEQYF	TGCGCCAGCAGCCAAGAGCCACGAATGGGGTACGAGCAGTACTTC
-	TRBV6-2/TRBV6-3	TRBD1	TRBJ1-2	CASSHPDREGGYTF	TGTGCCAGCAGCCACCCGGACAGGGAAGGCGGCTACACCTTC
-	TRBV7-2	TRBD1	TRBJ1-3	CASSLTGLSGNTIYF	TGTGCCAGCAGCTTGACAGGGCTCTCTGGAAACACCATATATTTT
-	TRBV28	-	TRBJ2-7	CASSRTPTIISEQYF	TGTGCCAGCAGTCGAACCCCGACTATCATCTCCGAGCAGTACTTC
-	TRBV4-3	-	TRBJ2-1	CASSQDRWGEQFF	TGCGCCAGCAGCCAAGATAGGTGGGGTGAGCAGTTCTTC
-	TRBV2	-	TRBJ1-6	CASRDSGDSPLHF	TGTGCCAGCAGGGATTCAGGGGACTCACCCCTCCACTTT
-	TRBV27	TRBD1	TRBJ1-6	CASRQGQGVSSYNSPLHF	TGTGCCAGCAGGCAAGGACAGGGGGTCAGCTCCTATAATTCACCCCTCCACTTT
-	TRBV4-1	TRBD1	TRBJ1-5	CASSQGQGFNQPQHF	TGCGCCAGCAGCCAAGGACAGGGTTTCAATCAGCCCCAGCATTTT
-	TRBV4-1	-	TRBJ2-1	CASSLLGALGGNEQFF	TGCGCCAGCAGCCTCCTGGGGGCCCTCGGGGGGAATGAGCAGTTCTTC
once	TRBV5-4	TRBD2	TRBJ2-1	CASSPTLSGGYNEQFF	TGTGCCAGCAGCCCGACTTTGAGCGGGGGTTACAATGAGCAGTTCTTC
-	TRBV11-2	-	TRBJ2-7	CASSLAVTSPHEQYF	TGTGCCAGCAGCTTAGCCGTTACTAGCCCCCACGAGCAGTACTTC
-	TRBV5-5	TRBD1	TRBJ2-7	CASSFDRDYEQYF	TGTGCCAGCAGCTTTGACAGGGACTACGAGCAGTACTTC
-	TRBV9	TRBD2	TRBJ2-1	CASSVRGSLNEQFF	TGTGCCAGCAGCGTTCGCGGGAGTCTCAATGAGCAGTTCTTC
-	TRBV5-4	-	TRBJ2-1	CASRFRTNSYNEQFF	TGTGCCAGCAGGTTCCGGACTAACTCCTACAATGAGCAGTTCTTC
once	TRBV5-5	-	TRBJ2-5	CASSSLGQETQYF	TGTGCCAGCAGCTCCTTAGGCCAAGAGACCCAGTACTTC
-	TRBV4-3	-	TRBJ1-5	CASSQDGGNQPQHF	TGCGCCAGCAGCCAAGATGGCGGTAATCAGCCCCAGCATTTT
-	TRBV10-3	TRBD2	TRBJ2-1	CAISVILVLAGGSYNEQFF	TGTGCCATCAGTGTTATCCTAGTCCTAGCGGGGGGTTCTTACAATGAGCAGTTCTTC
-	TRBV5-6	-	TRBJ2-1	CASTGSYEQFF	TGTGCCAGCACAGGGTCGTATGAGCAGTTCTTC
once	TRBV29-1	TRBD1	TRBJ2-1	CSRTTGASDEQFF	TGCAGCCGAACGACAGGGGCGTCCGATGAGCAGTTCTTC
-	TRBV27	-	TRBJ2-1	CASSFGGHNEQFF	TGTGCCAGCAGTTTTGGGGGCCACAATGAGCAGTTCTTC
-	TRBV11-1	TRBD2	TRBJ2-5	CASSSRGTSGKETQYF	TGTGCCAGCAGCTCACGTGGGACTAGCGGGAAAGAGACCCAGTACTTC
-	TRBV7-3	TRBD1	TRBJ2-7	CASSLTGTGGHEQYF	TGTGCCAGCAGCTTAACCGGGACAGGGGGCCACGAGCAGTACTTC
-	TRBV10-3	TRBD1	TRBJ1-2	CAISASQGGYYGYTF	TGTGCCATCAGTGCGTCCCAGGGGGGATACTATGGCTACACCTTC
-	TRBV7-9	-	TRBJ1-2	CASSSPGRDGYTF	TGTGCCAGCAGCTCTCCAGGCAGGGATGGCTACACCTTC
once	TRBV4-3	-	TRBJ2-1	CASSPLGGANNEQFF	TGCGCCAGCAGCCCTTTAGGGGGGGCTAACAATGAGCAGTTCTTC
-	TRBV4-1	TRBD2	TRBJ2-2	CASSHLRLAGGTGELFF	TGCGCCAGCAGCCACCTGAGACTAGCGGGGGGCACCGGGGAGCTGTTTTTT
-	TRBV6-2/TRBV6-3	TRBD1	TRBJ1-1	CASSYSPDRGTEAFF	TGTGCCAGCAGTTACTCACCGGACAGGGGGACCGAAGCTTTCTTT
once	TRBV7-9	-	TRBJ2-5	CASSTQLEDPVKTETQYF	TGTGCCAGCAGCACCCAGCTAGAGGACCCTGTAAAAACAGAGACCCAGTACTTC
-	TRBV5-1	TRBD2	TRBJ2-3	CASSPGTRGSTDTQYF	TGCGCCAGCAGCCCCGGGACTAGGGGTAGCACAGATACGCAGTATTTT
-	TRBV5-8	-	TRBJ1-1	CASSLRRFEAFF	TGTGCCAGCAGCTTGAGACGGTTTGAAGCTTTCTTT
few	TRBV5-5	-	TRBJ1-1	CASSYSGGSTEAFF	TGTGCCAGCAGCTATTCGGGAGGGAGCACTGAAGCTTTCTTT
-	TRBV28	-	TRBJ2-7	CASRTRGVYEQYF	TGTGCCAGCCGGACGAGGGGGGTCTACGAGCAGTACTTC
-	TRBV3-1/TRBV3-2	-	TRBJ1-6	CASSQDWQGTLHF	TGTGCCAGCAGCCAAGATTGGCAGGGCACCCTCCACTTT
-	TRBV4-1	TRBD2	TRBJ2-7	CASSHPDSSGLAGVREQYF	TGCGCCAGCAGCCACCCGGACAGCTCGGGACTAGCGGGAGTCCGCGAGCAGTACTTC
few	TRBV7-2	TRBD1	TRBJ1-1	CASSLQGDTEAFF	TGTGCCAGCAGCTTGCAGGGGGACACTGAAGCTTTCTTT
-	TRBV4-3	TRBD1	TRBJ1-6	CASSQWGQGDYNSPLHF	TGCGCCAGCAGCCAGTGGGGACAGGGGGACTATAATTCACCCCTCCACTTT